The rows below give T cell receptor beta chains drawn from one sample of a study of tumor-infiltrating lymphocytes in primary liver carcinoma. MiXCR, applied by TCRdb to the multiplex PCR reads, yields one record per CDR3 protein. The data show more than 70,000 distinct CDR3 sequences, around 70% seen once. The source material was liver tumor tissue from sampling region 1. All receptors come from a man in his forties with primary liver carcinoma and hepatitis B virus infection. Each CDR3 is given with its conserved first and last residue. The D gene is left open where the match is weak. The size of a clone is reported for some rows only, either as once, few or many, or as a class for expanded clones.

j_gene,abundance,v_gene,d_gene,CDR3aa,CDR3nt
TRBJ2-7,NA,TRBV29-1,NA,CYVYHETSAYEQYF,TGCTACGTTTATCACGAAACCAGCGCCTACGAGCAGTACTTC
TRBJ1-2,NA,TRBV5-4,TRBD1,CANSTNQGGRDRGYTF,TGTGCCAACAGTACTAACCAGGGGGGTCGGGATCGGGGCTACACCTTC
TRBJ2-1,large,TRBV11-1,TRBD2,CASSRLPGGGYNEQFF,TGTGCCAGCAGCCGCCTACCGGGAGGTGGGTACAATGAGCAGTTCTTC
TRBJ1-5,NA,TRBV28,NA,CAGSWGNNQPQHF,TGCGCCGGCAGTTGGGGGAATAATCAGCCCCAGCATTTT
TRBJ2-5,NA,TRBV29-1,NA,CSIGQQIKETQSF,TGCAGCATAGGACAGCAGATTAAAGAGACCCAGTCCTTC
TRBJ2-1,medium-sized,TRBV11-2,TRBD2,CASSLGGSSYNEQFF,TGTGCCAGCAGCTTAGGCGGGAGCTCCTACAATGAGCAGTTCTTC
TRBJ2-3,NA,TRBV12-3/TRBV12-4,TRBD2,CTSSLRASGISDTQYF,TGTACCAGCAGTTTAAGGGCTAGCGGGATTTCAGATACGCAGTATTTT
TRBJ2-7,NA,TRBV11-2,TRBD2,CANSQGLAGSPFYEQHF,TGTGCCAACAGCCAGGGACTAGCGGGTTCCCCTTTCTACGAACAGCACTTC
TRBJ2-6,NA,TRBV6-6,NA,CASSCGQASGANVLTF,TGCGCCAGCAGTTGCGGGCAGGCTTCTGGGGCCAACGTCCTGACTTTC
TRBJ2-1,NA,TRBV12-3/TRBV12-4,TRBD2,CAGSHRGAGEGSYYEQFF,TGTGCCGGCAGTCATAGGGGAGCGGGAGAAGGCTCCTACTATGAGCAGTTCTTC
TRBJ2-1,once,TRBV7-9,NA,CASTFSRGSYNEQFF,TGTGCCAGCACCTTCAGCAGGGGCTCCTACAATGAGCAATTCTTC
TRBJ2-3,NA,TRBV6-5,TRBD1,CASSYRDRSIDAQYF,TGTGCCAGCAGTTACCGGGACAGAAGCATAGATGCGCAGTATTTT
TRBJ2-3,once,TRBV29-1,NA,CTVPRGQGDTQYF,TGCACCGTTCCTCGGGGTCAAGGGGATACGCAGTATTTT
TRBJ2-1,NA,TRBV24-1,NA,CATSDPTRGRSNEQFF,TGTGCCACCAGTGACCCGACTAGAGGGAGATCGAATGAGCAGTTCTTC
TRBJ2-1,many,TRBV12-3/TRBV12-4,NA,CASSSNLGDISYNEQFF,TGTGCCAGCAGTTCCAACTTGGGGGACATCTCCTACAATGAGCAGTTCTTC
TRBJ2-1,once,TRBV7-8,TRBD2,CASSQAGSSYNELFF,TGTGCCAGCAGTCAAGCGGGAAGCTCCTACAATGAGCTGTTCTTC
TRBJ2-1,NA,TRBV29-1,NA,CSSTAGVHNEQFF,TGCAGTAGTACCGCCGGGGTCCACAATGAGCAGTTCTTC
TRBJ1-5,few,TRBV20-1,TRBD1,CSAPSGQVSNQPQHF,TGCAGTGCGCCCTCTGGACAGGTTAGCAATCAGCCCCAGCATTTT
TRBJ2-3,NA,TRBV6-6,TRBD1,CASNFIGQGTDTQYF,TGTGCCAGCAACTTCATCGGACAGGGCACAGATACACAGTATTTT
TRBJ2-2,many,TRBV12-3/TRBV12-4,NA,CASNKFSAEELFF,TGTGCCAGCAATAAATTTAGCGCTGAGGAGCTGTTTTTT
TRBJ2-1,few,TRBV24-1,NA,CATSDKRDGFSSYNEQFF,TGTGCCACCAGTGATAAACGGGACGGGTTTAGCTCCTACAATGAGCAGTTCTTC
TRBJ2-7,NA,TRBV10-3,TRBD2,CGISEAGGQGEQYF,TGTGGCATCAGTGAAGCGGGAGGTCAAGGCGAGCAATACTTC
TRBJ1-5,NA,TRBV4-2,TRBD1,CASSLRQGVGQPQHF,TGTGCCAGCAGCCTCAGACAGGGAGTCGGTCAGCCCCAGCATTTT
TRBJ2-6,NA,TRBV5-4,TRBD1,CASSQRQGHSGANVLSF,TGTGCCAGTAGTCAGAGACAGGGCCACTCTGGGGCCAACGTCCTGAGTTTC
TRBJ2-1,once,TRBV4-1,NA,CASSPQAHSSYNEHFF,TGCGCCAGCAGCCCCCAAGCGCACAGCTCCTACAATGAGCACTTCTTC
TRBJ1-1,few,TRBV12-3/TRBV12-4,NA,CASSAQQGSTKALF,TGTGCCAGCAGTGCCCAACAGGGTAGCACTAAAGCTCTCTTT
TRBJ1-2,NA,TRBV11-2,NA,CAVIGPYDYTF,TGTGCCGTAATAGGTCCCTATGACTACACCTTC
TRBJ2-1,NA,TRBV20-1,NA,CSARVSGPSYNEQFF,TGCAGTGCTAGAGTTAGCGGACCTTCCTACAATGAGCAGTTCTTC
TRBJ1-6,NA,TRBV19,NA,CARRSGPKSPLHF,TGTGCCAGACGCTCTGGCCCAAAATCACCCCTCCACTTT
TRBJ2-5,NA,TRBV11-2,NA,CAGSSGQMKETLYF,TGTGCCGGCAGCTCCGGACAAATGAAAGAGACCCTGTATTTC
TRBJ2-1,NA,TRBV28,NA,CASSSTLVQRPNGQFF,TGTGCCAGCAGTTCAACCCTAGTACAGAGGCCGAATGGGCAGTTCTTC
TRBJ1-1,NA,TRBV20-1,NA,CSAYPGLNTEAFF,TGCAGTGCATACCCCGGATTGAACACTGAAGCTTTCTTT
TRBJ1-2,NA,TRBV28,NA,CASSSTQGTYGYTF,TGTGCCAGCAGCTCCACCCAGGGGACCTATGGCTACACCTTC
TRBJ1-1,NA,TRBV6-1,NA,CANSEAGNTEAFF,TGTGCCAACAGTGAGGCAGGGAACACTGAAGCTTTCTTT
TRBJ2-6,NA,TRBV12-3/TRBV12-4,NA,CARTLTGSVANVLTF,TGTGCCAGGACCCTTACCGGCTCCGTGGCCAACGTCCTGACTTTC
TRBJ2-1,once,TRBV6-5,NA,CASSYASGGNEQFF,TGTGCCAGCAGTTACGCGTCGGGCGGCAACGAGCAGTTCTTC
TRBJ1-2,NA,TRBV2,NA,CASSGSIASYGYTF,TGTGCCAGCAGTGGTTCGATAGCGAGCTATGGCTACACCTTC
TRBJ2-1,NA,TRBV29-1,NA,CGLEGNNEQFF,TGCGGCCTTGAAGGGAACAATGAGCAGTTCTTC
TRBJ2-7,NA,TRBV6-5,NA,CASSPNHLGTEQYF,TGTGCCAGCTCGCCCAATCACCTGGGGACCGAGCAGTACTTC
TRBJ2-3,NA,TRBV6-1,TRBD1,CATSIRTGRTDMQYF,TGTGCCACCAGTATCCGGACAGGCCGCACAGATATGCAGTACTTT
TRBJ2-7,once,TRBV6-6,NA,CVSSPGSQIYEQYF,TGTGTCAGCAGTCCGGGGTCCCAAATCTACGAGCAGTACTTC
TRBJ2-3,few,TRBV20-1,TRBD1,CSARAGFRTGGTDTQYF,TGCAGTGCTAGGGCCGGTTTCAGGACAGGGGGGACAGATACGCAGTATTTT
TRBJ2-5,few,TRBV20-1,TRBD2,CSFSGRGGETQYF,TGCAGTTTTAGCGGGAGGGGGGGAGAGACCCAGTACTTC
TRBJ2-5,NA,TRBV12-5,NA,CVSGLGGIPTQYF,TGTGTTAGTGGTTTGGGCGGGATCCCGACCCAGTACTTC
TRBJ1-2,NA,TRBV11-2,NA,CASSLEGNYDYTF,TGTGCCAGCAGCCTTGAGGGGAACTATGACTACACCTTC
TRBJ2-1,NA,TRBV5-4,NA,CASSRGGIGRAADEQFF,TGTGCCAGCAGCCGCGGGGGCATCGGCCGCGCAGCCGATGAGCAGTTTTTC
TRBJ2-7,many,TRBV12-3/TRBV12-4,NA,CASSFGTTGHEQYF,TGTGCCAGCAGTTTCGGGACGACGGGCCACGAGCAGTACTTC
TRBJ2-7,NA,TRBV10-3,NA,CDTSGGEQPPYEQYF,TGTGACACCAGTGGAGGGGAGCAACCGCCCTACGAGCAGTACTTC
TRBJ2-2,NA,TRBV7-8,TRBD1,CASSPGTVYTGELFF,TGTGCCAGCAGCCCAGGGACAGTATACACCGGGGAGCTGTTTTTT
TRBJ2-7,NA,TRBV29-1,NA,CSVGGDREGQYF,TGCAGCGTGGGGGGAGACAGGGAGGGGCAGTACTTC
TRBJ2-1,NA,TRBV4-1,NA,CTCGVGYEQFF,TGCACCTGCGGAGTAGGGTATGAGCAGTTCTTC